This is a list of T cell receptor beta chains from one sample in a study of Ad26.COV2.S vaccination and SARS-CoV-2 variants. TCRdb keeps only in-frame clones here, not all; method: immunoSEQ multiplex PCR. The repertoire holds roughly 320,000 clones, with roughly 91% as singletons. Sample: peripheral blood, taken in a trial of Ad26.COV2.S vaccine versus placebo. Receptor source: a person aged 18-65 years who received the Ad26.COV2.S COVID-19 vaccine or a placebo. The CDR3 runs from the conserved cysteine through the conserved F or W. The order of the fields is V gene, clone size, CDR3 length, D gene, J gene, CDR3 DNA, CDR3 protein. A D gene is named only where the DNA matches it firmly. Size values are once, few and many counts, or a class for expanded clones, and some rows have none.

>TRBV30|NA|16|NA|TRBJ2-5
TGTGCCTGGAGTGTACGCCGACAGGCCCGGGGAGAGACCCAGTACTTC
CAWSVRRQARGETQYF
>TRBV5-8|NA|13|NA|TRBJ1-6
TGTGCCAGCAGCCTTAGACAGAATTCACCCCTCCACTTT
CASSLRQNSPLHF
>TRBV30|NA|11|NA|TRBJ2-5
TGTGCCTGGAGCCCCTTGGAGACCCAGTACTTC
CAWSPLETQYF
>TRBV18|NA|16|TRBD1|TRBJ1-1
TGTGCCAGCTCACCACGGGAAAGCGGACAGGACATGGAAGCTTTCTTT
CASSPRESGQDMEAFF
>TRBV28|NA|13|NA|TRBJ1-1
TGTGCCAGCAGTTTGGGAGAAAACACTGAAGCTTTCTTT
CASSLGENTEAFF
>TRBV19|NA|14|TRBD1|TRBJ1-6
TGTGCCAGTAGTTTGGGACAGGATAATTCACCCCTCCACTTT
CASSLGQDNSPLHF
>TRBV13|NA|14|NA|TRBJ1-3
TGTGCCAGCAGCTTAAGGAACTCTGGAAACACCATATATTTT
CASSLRNSGNTIYF
>TRBV9|NA|15|NA|TRBJ1-1
TGTGCCAGCAGCGTAGACCCGGGGGCAGGGGCTGAAGCTTTCTTT
CASSVDPGAGAEAFF
>TRBV24-1|NA|16|NA|TRBJ2-3
TGTGCCACCAGTGATTTTAAGGGAAAGGGCACAGATACGCAGTATTTT
CATSDFKGKGTDTQYF
>TRBV30|NA|13|NA|TRBJ1-1
TGTGCCTGGAGTGTTCAGGGATTAGCTGAAGCTTTCTTT
CAWSVQGLAEAFF
>TRBV29-1|NA|13|TRBD1|TRBJ2-7
TGCAGCGTTGAAGGGACAGGGGGCTACGAGCAGTACTTC
CSVEGTGGYEQYF
>TRBV5-1|NA|15|TRBD1|TRBJ1-6
TGCGCCAGCAGCTTGGAGGGGGCAGATAATTCACCCCTCCACTTT
CASSLEGADNSPLHF
>TRBV5-3|NA|15|TRBD1|TRBJ1-5
TGTGCCAGAAGCTTGGAGTGGGACAGAAATCAGCCCCAGCATTTT
CARSLEWDRNQPQHF
>TRBV5-1|NA|17|TRBD1|TRBJ1-4
TGCGCCAGCAGCCCGGGACAGGGGATATCAACTAATGAAAAACTGTTTTTT
CASSPGQGISTNEKLFF
>TRBV9|NA|14|NA|TRBJ1-4
TGTGCCAGCAGCGGGGGGCAGTTTAATGAAAAACTGTTTTTT
CASSGGQFNEKLFF
>TRBV12-3/TRBV12-4|NA|13|NA|TRBJ2-7
TGTGCCAGCATGGCAGGAGACACCTACGAGCAGTACTTC
CASMAGDTYEQYF
>TRBV12-3/TRBV12-4|few|13|NA|TRBJ1-6
TGTGCCAGCAGTTTGGGAGGGAATTCACCCCTCCACTTT
CASSLGGNSPLHF
>TRBV4-3|NA|14|TRBD2|TRBJ2-1
TGCGCCAGCAGCCAAGGACTAGCATTCAATGAGCAGTTCTTC
CASSQGLAFNEQFF
>TRBV6-6|NA|15|TRBD1|TRBJ2-5
TGTGCCAGCAGTTACTTCCGGACAGGACAAGAGACCCAGTACTTC
CASSYFRTGQETQYF
>TRBV4-2|NA|14|NA|TRBJ1-1
TGTGCCAGCAGCCAAGCATGGGAGAACACTGAAGCTTTCTTT
CASSQAWENTEAFF
>TRBV27|NA|16|TRBD2|TRBJ2-7
TGTGCCAGCAGTTCTCGGACTAGCGGGGGGCCCCACGAGCAGTACTTC
CASSSRTSGGPHEQYF
>TRBV27|NA|13|TRBD1|TRBJ1-2
TGTGCCAGCAGTTCCGGGACAGGGGACGGCTACACCTTC
CASSSGTGDGYTF
>TRBV14|NA|15|NA|TRBJ2-3
TGTGCCAGCAGGGCCGCGACTAGTCCCACAGATACGCAGTATTTT
CASRAATSPTDTQYF
>TRBV3-1/TRBV3-2|NA|11|NA|TRBJ2-7
TGTGCCAGCAGCCAAGCCTACGAGCAGTACTTC
CASSQAYEQYF